The rows below give T cell receptor beta chains drawn from one sample of a study of OX40 agonist ivuxolimab in advanced cancers. This table comes from immunoSEQ multiplex PCR, and its TCRdb copy is limited to in-frame clones, with some not included. Of more than 75,000 clones in the sample, roughly four fifths were seen once. The material sequenced was CD4+ or CD8+ T cells sorted from blood, taken in a trial of the OX40 agonist ivuxolimab. These receptor sequences come from an adult with an advanced solid tumor such as melanoma, head and neck, liver or kidney cancer. Both conserved end residues are trimmed from each CDR3. Each record gives: J gene, V gene, D gene, CDR3 protein. The D gene is left open where the match is weak.

J gene: TRBJ2-3; V gene: TRBV19; D gene: .; CDR3 protein: ASSMEAGASTDTQY
J gene: TRBJ1-5; V gene: TRBV6-1; D gene: .; CDR3 protein: ASSDVWGANQPQH
J gene: TRBJ1-5; V gene: TRBV19; D gene: .; CDR3 protein: ASSIQGVLSAQH
J gene: TRBJ2-1; V gene: TRBV11-3; D gene: TRBD2; CDR3 protein: ASSSGGGLTNNEQF
J gene: TRBJ2-5; V gene: TRBV25-1; D gene: TRBD2; CDR3 protein: ASSDPSGREETQY
J gene: TRBJ2-1; V gene: TRBV6-5; D gene: .; CDR3 protein: ASSHTGSTSRGQF
J gene: TRBJ1-1; V gene: TRBV10-3; D gene: .; CDR3 protein: AISERGGNTEAF
J gene: TRBJ2-5; V gene: TRBV11-2; D gene: TRBD1; CDR3 protein: ASSPGQGRLSETQY
J gene: TRBJ2-2; V gene: TRBV15; D gene: .; CDR3 protein: ASRGSNTGELF
J gene: TRBJ1-3; V gene: TRBV4-3; D gene: .; CDR3 protein: ASGTSSGNTIY
J gene: TRBJ2-2; V gene: TRBV27; D gene: .; CDR3 protein: ASGLTGELF
J gene: TRBJ1-5; V gene: TRBV11-3; D gene: .; CDR3 protein: ASSPREKPQH
J gene: TRBJ1-3; V gene: TRBV4-3; D gene: .; CDR3 protein: ASSQEGAGTLSGNTIY
J gene: TRBJ1-1; V gene: TRBV30; D gene: .; CDR3 protein: AWSWGRAMNTEAF
J gene: TRBJ2-6; V gene: TRBV6-6; D gene: .; CDR3 protein: ASNPEGSGANVLT
J gene: TRBJ1-2; V gene: TRBV9; D gene: TRBD1; CDR3 protein: ASSPDRQGNYGYT
J gene: TRBJ1-3; V gene: TRBV18; D gene: .; CDR3 protein: ASSPSSDSGNTIY
J gene: TRBJ1-4; V gene: TRBV7-8; D gene: TRBD1; CDR3 protein: ASSEDRAREKLF
J gene: TRBJ2-5; V gene: TRBV2; D gene: TRBD2; CDR3 protein: ASSLLAGETQY
J gene: TRBJ1-2; V gene: TRBV7-8; D gene: .; CDR3 protein: ASSLERYYGYT
J gene: TRBJ1-2; V gene: TRBV28; D gene: TRBD1; CDR3 protein: ASSLRAGGRGYT
J gene: TRBJ2-2; V gene: TRBV4-3; D gene: TRBD2; CDR3 protein: ASSQRAGTNYPGELF
J gene: TRBJ1-5; V gene: TRBV5-1; D gene: .; CDR3 protein: ASSLGGSNQPQH
J gene: TRBJ1-2; V gene: TRBV7-2; D gene: .; CDR3 protein: ASSFNANYGYT
J gene: TRBJ2-7; V gene: TRBV9; D gene: TRBD1; CDR3 protein: ASSPGPGTGTSSYEQY
J gene: TRBJ2-1; V gene: TRBV5-6; D gene: .; CDR3 protein: ASSPGGWNEQF